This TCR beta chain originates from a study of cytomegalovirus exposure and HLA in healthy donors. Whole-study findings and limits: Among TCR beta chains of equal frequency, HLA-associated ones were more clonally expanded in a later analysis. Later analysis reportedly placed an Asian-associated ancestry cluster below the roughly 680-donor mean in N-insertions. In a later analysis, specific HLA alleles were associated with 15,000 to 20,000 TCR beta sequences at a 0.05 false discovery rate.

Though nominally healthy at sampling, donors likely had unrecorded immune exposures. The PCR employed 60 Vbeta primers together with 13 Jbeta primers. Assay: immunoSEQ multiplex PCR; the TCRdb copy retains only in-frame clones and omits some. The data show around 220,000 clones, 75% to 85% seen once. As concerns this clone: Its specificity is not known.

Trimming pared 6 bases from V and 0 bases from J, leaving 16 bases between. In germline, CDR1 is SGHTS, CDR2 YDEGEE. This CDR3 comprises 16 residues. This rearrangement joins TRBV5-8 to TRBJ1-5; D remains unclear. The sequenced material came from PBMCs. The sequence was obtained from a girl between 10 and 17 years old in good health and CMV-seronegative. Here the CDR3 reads CASTTPGGNSNQPQHF. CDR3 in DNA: TGTGCCAGCACCACCCCGGGAGGCAATAGCAATCAGCCCCAGCATTTT.